This T cell receptor (beta chain) was retrieved from a study of neurological immune-mediated disorders (dated by TCRdb to 2018 to 2020). At the level of the whole study: Using UMI-based sequencing, the study compared peripheral blood TCR-beta repertoires from patients with HTLV-I-associated myelopathy (HAM/TSP), patients with multiple sclerosis, and healthy controls. Longitudinal samples, technical triplicates and paired sorted CD4+ and CD8+ T-cell subsets, alongside PBMC samples, were included among the 90 to 130 TCR-beta libraries. Of the approximately 66 subjects in the cohort, some 15 were HAM/TSP patients, about 34 were multiple sclerosis patients, and 20 were healthy controls. Broad study findings and their caveats: TCR clonal expansion was greatest in HAM/TSP patients and smallest in MS patients, who ranked below even healthy controls. No identical CDR3 amino acid sequences were found to be shared among expanded clones across subjects, suggesting that TCR-beta repertoires were private in all groups.

Blood bank volunteers in Maryland, USA served as the healthy controls. For sorted-subset TCR libraries, some 950,000 sorted CD4+ or CD8+ T cells were used. Peripheral blood underwent Ficoll-Hypaque density gradient centrifugation to isolate PBMCs, which were then cryopreserved in liquid nitrogen. Paired sorted CD4+ and CD8+ subsets came from healthy controls, HAM/TSP patients and MS patients. The V end loses 1 base and the J end loses 2 bases, and a stretch of 13 bases separates them. CDR1 and CDR2 are read off the germline V gene as KGHSH and LQKENI. The CDR3 measures 16 amino acids from cysteine to phenylalanine. Of the read, only the CDR3 DNA is kept; its 48 bases are in frame from base 1. To synthesize cDNA, template-switch 5'RACE was performed with a primer carrying a 10-nucleotide random unique molecular identifier so that each TCR transcript was tagged. Each sequencing run produced over 190 million TCR-beta sequences covering 15-18 subjects. The RNeasy kit was used to extract total RNA. The KAPA Real-time Library Amplification kit was used to amplify TCR-beta VDJ regions with primers for the TCR constant region and the 5'RACE anchor. Sample indexes and Illumina adaptors were added in a first PCR, and a second PCR then increased library yield. After Ampure bead purification, the TCR product of roughly 650 bp was size-selected on a 2% E-gel SizeSelection system. Before pooling, libraries had their quality checked on a Bioanalyzer, their concentration measured with Qubit, and their quantity determined with the Kapa Library Quantification kit. An Illumina HiSeq 2500 was used to sequence the libraries paired-end at 2 x 150 bp. To increase sequence diversity, roughly 24-32% phiX was spiked into each library pool. The paper's processing steps were these. Quality-filtered reads were processed with the UMI-based MiGEC pipeline, and over 85% of raw TCR sequences were removed by the MiGEC pipeline during error correction. IMGT germline references were used for aligning VDJ genes, and each clonotype was defined as a unique CDR3 amino acid sequence together with its V-J genes. Clonal expansion, Shannon diversity, and CDR3 relatedness (CalcPairwiseDistances, ClusterSamples) were evaluated with VDJtools, and phylogenetic trees were built with CLCbio workbench. Expanded clones were defined as having at least 8 unique UMIs, based on coefficient-of-variation modelling across technical triplicates. TCRdb reprocessed the public reads (quality trimming at Q25 with fastp, clone calling with MiXCR) and kept in-frame beta chains. Every distinct CDR3 protein forms one entry, paired with its most common genes and DNA. These V and J calls are TCRdb output, not the study's own analysis. The sample contains about 38,000 distinct CDR3 sequences, roughly 4.8% of them found a single time. Approximately 8.8% of the sample goes to the ten largest clones.

There are many counts of this clonotype. Its antigen is not yet known. The sample holds no much larger clone one base away, and base qualities are not on file. The sequenced sample was CD4+ T cells from blood. Recombination joined TRBV18 with TRBJ2-3, with no reliable assignment of the D segment. The sequence was obtained from a young man in good health. The CDR3 loop reads CASSPLGTGNTDTQYF. The DNA is TGTGCCAGCTCACCACTAGGTACGGGCAACACAGATACGCAGTATTTT.